This entry is about one TCR beta chain. Sequenced by immunoSEQ multiplex PCR; TCRdb stores in-frame clones only, minus some. There are 15,000 to 20,000 clones in the sample; about 89% occur only once, and 65% to 75% lies in the top ten. The sample is drawn from a study of OX40 agonist ivuxolimab in advanced cancers. With 3 bases clipped from V and 8 bases from J, the junction kept 4 bases outside the gene matches. This CDR3 is built from 12 residues. Per germline, CDR1 SGDLS and CDR2 YYNGEE. The sequence derives from an adult with an advanced solid tumor such as melanoma, head and neck, liver or kidney cancer. The sequencing here drew on CD4+ or CD8+ T cells sorted from blood, taken in a trial of the OX40 agonist ivuxolimab. This chain connects TRBV9 to TRBJ1-1, with TRBD1 matching over 7 bases. CDR3 in amino acids: CASSAGGGEAFF. The DNA for the CDR3 is TGTGCCAGCAGCGCAGGGGGAGGAGAAGCTTTCTTT.